One and the same sample provided the 24 T cell receptor beta chains below, sequenced in a study of T cell repertoires in cytomegalovirus infection (dated by TCRdb to the late 2010s). The treatment or condition tag for this specimen amounts to: in vitro stimulation with specific CMV peptide epitopes to enrich CMV-specific T cells. For these TCRs, the target antigens are not known. Sequenced using an Illumina HiSeq 1500. TCRdb reanalyzed the raw reads on its own, using fastp at Q25 for trimming and MiXCR for clone calling, and kept in-frame beta chains. All rows with the same CDR3 protein become a single entry with the most common DNA and genes. Here the sample has roughly 990,000 distinct CDR3 sequences; about a third occur a single time. The ten largest clones add up to more than 13% of the sample. The specimen was cultured CD8+ T cells from PBMCs, collected from culture after CMV antigen stimulation. These receptors all stem from a human donor in good health (CMV status not recorded). Some clones in this sample may be carry-over from other donors' samples.

The J gene is TRBJ2-2, the V gene TRBV9; 14 bases line up with TRBD2. V trimming: 2 bases; J trimming: 3 bases; junction bases outside the gene matches: 3. The germline V gene has CDR1 SGDLS and CDR2 YYNGEE. CDR3 length: 17 amino acids. The CDR3 here is CASSVGLAGVDTGELFF. CDR3 bases: TGTGCCAGCAGCGTGGGACTAGCGGGGGTCGACACCGGGGAGCTGTTTTTT.

The chain combines TRBV25-1 with TRBJ1-3; the D is unclear. This CDR3 is 13 amino acids long. The germline gives CDR1 MGHDK, CDR2 SYGVNS. V lost 6 bases to trimming and J lost 0 bases, with 6 bases between them. CDR3 sequence reads: CASRNSSGNTIYF. Here the CDR3 DNA reads TGTGCCAGCAGGAATAGCTCTGGAAACACCATATATTTT.

This chain uses TRBV10-2 with TRBJ2-1; 9 positions match TRBD2. This CDR3 is built from 14 residues. Germline V gene sequence: CDR1 WSHSY, CDR2 SAAADI. Trimming cost V 8 bases and J 7 bases; bases outside gene matches: 9. The CDR3: CASEPGLAANEQFF. The CDR3 nucleotides read TGCGCCAGCGAACCGGGACTAGCAGCAAATGAGCAGTTCTTC.

The table lists this clonotype with a few counts. The gene calls are TRBV10-3 and TRBJ1-4, with D possibly matching TRBD1 (5 bases). This CDR3 has 15 residues. Trimming removed 4 bases at V and 0 bases at J, with 9 bases between. Germline CDR1 and CDR2: ENHRY and SYGVKD. The CDR3 DNA sequence: TGTGCCATCAGTGTTTCGACAGCAACTAATGAAAAACTGTTTTTT. It yields the protein CAISVSTATNEKLFF.

This clonotype was observed at least ten times. This rearrangement joins TRBV7-9 to TRBJ2-2; unclear D gene. This CDR3 region has 14 residues. Trimming cost V 3 bases and J 0 bases, with 5 bases left between them. The germline V gene has CDR1 SEHNR and CDR2 FQNEAQ (reference sequence). In nucleotides, the CDR3 is TGTGCCAGCAGCTTGAACCCGAACACCGGGGAGCTGTTTTTT. Its protein product is CASSLNPNTGELFF.

This sequence joins TRBV20-1 and TRBJ2-1; TRBD2 matches 14 bases. This CDR3 has 16 residues. Germline V gene sequence: CDR1 DFQATT, CDR2 SNEGSKA (reference sequence). With 1 base clipped from V and 7 bases from J, the junction kept 6 bases outside the gene matches. The CDR3 is CSARVTSGGGGNEQFF. The CDR3 coding sequence is TGCAGTGCTAGAGTGACTAGCGGGGGGGGCGGGAATGAGCAGTTCTTC.

The rearrangement links TRBV5-1 to TRBJ2-1; D gene uncertain. The CDR3 totals 11 residues. CDR1 SGHRS and CDR2 YFSETQ come from the germline V gene. V was cut by 8 bases and J by 7 bases, with 10 bases left in between. The CDR3 nucleotides are TGCGCCAGTCAGCTAGGGAATGAGCAGTTCTTC. Its translation: CASQLGNEQFF.

This chain connects TRBV27 to TRBJ1-5; D may be TRBD1 (5 bases). Trimming pared 6 bases from V and 3 bases from J, leaving 21 bases between. Germline-derived CDR1 and CDR2 are MNHEY and SMNVEV (reference sequence). This CDR3 region has 17 residues. For the CDR3, the DNA is TGTGCCAGCAGGCGTAATGGGGACGGGTGGAACAATCAGCCCCAGCATTTT. Protein sequence: CASRRNGDGWNNQPQHF.

The chain carries TRBV6-6 and TRBJ2-2; D gene ambiguous. V was pared by 0 bases and J by 1 base, with 12 bases between. Germline CDR1 MNHNY, CDR2 SVGAGI (reference sequence). The CDR3 has 17 residues. The chain's CDR3 is CASSYSKRIMNTGELFF. In DNA form, the CDR3 reads TGTGCCAGCAGTTACTCGAAAAGGATAATGAACACCGGGGAGCTGTTTTTT.

In this sample, this clonotype turned up many times. This chain connects TRBV19 to TRBJ2-3; D not certain. The CDR3 extends over 14 amino acids. Germline CDR1 and CDR2: LNHDA and SQIVND (reference sequence). V lost 2 bases and J lost 6, with 12 bases in between. The CDR3 region is CASSISGVTDTQYF. Written as DNA, the CDR3 is TGTGCCAGTAGTATATCTGGGGTCACCGATACGCAGTATTTT.

The genes are TRBV20-1 and TRBJ1-6; 7 positions agree with TRBD1. This CDR3 comprises 13 residues. With 7 bases clipped from V and 3 bases from J, the junction kept 3 bases outside the gene matches. The germline CDR1 and CDR2 sequences are DFQATT and SNEGSKA (reference sequence). In nucleotides, the CDR3 is TGCAGTGACAGGGGCCTCTATAATTCACCCCTCCACTTT. It translates to CSDRGLYNSPLHF.

This clonotype was detected ten times or more. The chain employs TRBV7-6 and TRBJ2-6; D is unresolved. The CDR3 totals 18 residues. Germline loops: CDR1 SGHVS, CDR2 FNYEAQ. Trimming pared 1 base from V and 0 bases from J, leaving 13 bases between. CDR3 sequence: CASSLEGLASSGANVLTF. The CDR3 DNA is TGTGCCAGCAGCTTAGAAGGGCTGGCTTCCTCTGGGGCCAACGTCCTGACTTTC.

This clonotype was detected a few times. The V and J genes are TRBV27 and TRBJ2-7, with 7 bases that match TRBD2. The CDR3 totals 12 residues. Germline V gene data show CDR1 as MNHEY and CDR2 as SMNVEV (reference sequence). V gave up 8 bases and J gave up 3 bases; unmatched junction bases: 4. CDR3 DNA: TGTGCCAGCCACGCGGGGGACTACGAGCAGTACTTC. It translates to CASHAGDYEQYF.

This clonotype occurred a few times. The V and J genes are TRBV24-1 and TRBJ2-2; D is ambiguous. The V gene's germline CDR1 is KGHDR and CDR2 SFDVKD. Trimming took off 3 bases at V and 8 bases at J, with 24 bases between the two ends. This CDR3 contains 18 residues. CDR3 bases: TGTGCCACCAGTGATGGTCCACCTCTCGGGTCTCGCAGGGGGGAGCTGTTTTTT. Protein: CATSDGPPLGSRRGELFF.

The J gene is TRBJ2-3, the V gene TRBV24-1; maybe TRBD1 (6 bases). Germline lookup yields CDR1 KGHDR and CDR2 SFDVKD. V lost 3 bases and J lost 5, with 14 bases in between. There are 15 residues in the CDR3. The CDR3 here is CATSDATTGLDTQYF. Written as DNA, the CDR3 is TGTGCCACCAGTGATGCGACTACAGGGTTAGATACGCAGTATTTT.

This CDR3 reads CASSLCGSNTEAFF. Written as DNA, the CDR3 is TGCGCCAGCAGCTTGTGCGGTAGCAACACTGAAGCTTTCTTT. The chain links TRBV5-1 to TRBJ1-1; D is undetermined. CDR3 length: 14 residues. The V end lost 1 base, the J end lost 2 bases, and 9 bases lay between the germline ends. CDR1 and CDR2 from the germline V gene are SGHRS and YFSETQ. Based on the CDR3 plus reference TRBV5-1 and TRBJ1-1, the full variable domain is KAGVTQTPRYLIKTRGQQVTLSCSPISGHRSVSWYQQTPGQGLQFLFEYFSETQRNKGNFPGRFSGRQFSNSRSEMNVSTLELGDSALYLCASSLCGSNTEAFFGQGTRLTVV.

The gene calls are TRBV18 and TRBJ1-5, with 7 bases aligning to TRBD1. CDR1 KGHSH and CDR2 LQKENI come from the germline V gene. V trimming: 2 bases; J trimming: 3 bases; junction bases outside the gene matches: 4. CDR3 size: 15 residues. The CDR3 bases are TGTGCCAGCTCACCAAAGGGACAGAACAATCAGCCCCAGCATTTT. This sequence encodes CASSPKGQNNQPQHF.

V is TRBV12-3 or TRBV12-4 and J is TRBJ1-5, with 8 bases lining up with TRBD1. This CDR3 spans 17 amino acids. V trimming: 3 bases; J trimming: 7 bases; junction bases outside the gene matches: 14. The CDR3 DNA reads as TGTGCCAGCAGTTTCGTGGTAGGCAGGGGGCCAACCCAGCCCCAGCATTTT. Translating it yields CASSFVVGRGPTQPQHF.

This chain joins TRBV13 and TRBJ2-5, with D perhaps matching TRBD1 (6 bases). The V end was cut by 4 bases, the J end by 5 bases, with 14 bases between. The CDR3 is 14 amino acids. Germline CDR1 PRHDT, CDR2 FYEKMQ (reference sequence). CDR3 protein: CASSSTQGSETQYF. The CDR3 DNA reads as TGTGCCAGCAGCTCAACCCAGGGGTCGGAGACCCAGTACTTC.

To note about this clonotype: A much larger clonotype is one base distant, so this may be a read error. The chain links TRBV27 to TRBJ1-3; D is perhaps TRBD1 (6 bases). This CDR3 is built from 18 residues. CDR1 MNHEY and CDR2 SMNVEV come from the germline V gene (reference sequence). V was shortened by 5 bases and J by 4 bases, with 24 bases between the two germline ends. Here the CDR3 DNA reads TGTGCCAGCAGTAGGATGGCAGGGGTCCCCCCAGGGGGAAACACCATATATTTT. Translating gives CASSRMAGVPPGGNTIYF.

The chain joins TRBV12-3 or TRBV12-4 to TRBJ2-3, with 8 positions matching TRBD2. V shed 8 bases and J 2 bases; nucleotides not matched to a gene: 9. The CDR3 consists of 15 residues. In DNA, the CDR3 is TGTGCCAGCGACGGCGGGGGGACCCCCACAGATACGCAGTATTTT. Amino acid sequence: CASDGGGTPTDTQYF.

This clonotype has ten or more counts. The chain uses TRBV11-2 and TRBJ1-1; 9 nucleotides match TRBD1. V shed 4 bases and J 1 base; nucleotides not matched to a gene: 7. The germline V gene encodes CDR1 SGHAT and CDR2 FQNNGV. The CDR3 sequence is 16 residues long. CDR3 protein: CASSYDGTGSNTEAFF. The CDR3 nucleotides are TGTGCCAGCAGCTACGACGGGACAGGGTCGAACACTGAAGCTTTCTTT.

This clonotype is a singleton in its sample. The V and J genes are TRBV9 and TRBJ1-3; 7 bases agree with TRBD1. CDR1 and CDR2 (germline): SGDLS, YYNGEE. The CDR3 runs 16 residues. V gave up 3 bases and J gave up 5 bases; unmatched junction bases: 11. Here the CDR3 DNA reads TGTGCCAGCAGCGACCCAAACCGGGACAGACGAAACACCATATATTTT. Translating it yields CASSDPNRDRRNTIYF.

This rearrangement joins TRBV7-2 to TRBJ2-7; tentatively, D is TRBD2 (5 bases). CDR1 SGHTA and CDR2 FQGNSA come from the germline V gene. Trimming left V 3 bases short and J 2 bases short, with 17 bases between. This CDR3 contains 16 residues. CDR3 loop: CASSFSQLDGAYEQYV. DNA of the CDR3: TGTGCCAGCAGCTTCTCCCAGCTAGACGGGGCCTACGAGCAGTACGTC.